This record covers a single T cell receptor (beta chain). Its antigen is still unknown. The junction departs from the called germline gene at one end, perhaps through a read error. The immunoSEQ Assay, a bias-controlled multiplex PCR, was used to amplify TCRbeta CDR3 regions from genomic DNA. As for how the authors treated the data: Nucleated cell counts per sample were estimated from amplification of reference gene primers within the assay. To quantify the absolute abundance of each unique TCRbeta CDR3 rearrangement, sequence reads were collapsed and filtered. For each sample, productive Simpson clonality was calculated by taking the square root of Simpson's diversity index across productive rearrangements. Drawn from immuneACCESS, this table holds only the in-frame rearrangements with V and J called that TCRdb kept. Clones are partly lost; checked studies trace under half to an unresolved V gene and leave the rest unexplained. That table gives V, J and clone size, and the DNA gave D and trimming. The sample table records approximately 150,000 clones; approximately 87% of these occur just once. The top ten hold around 11% of the sample.

This entry comes from a study of blood T cell repertoires in COVID-19 (dated by TCRdb to 2019 to 2021). Study-level background: Samples from collaborators originated in the United States, Italy and Spain and spanned both the acute and convalescent phases of COVID-19. Where available, HLA class I and class II types were obtained from metadata supplied by the sample provider rather than from assay-based typing. The material from the prospective study consisted of cDNA or gDNA derived from T cells, B-cell-depleted T cells, or PBMCs. Samples were obtained from the ongoing ImmuneRACE study (first 160 participants) and from about 1,300 subjects provided by 6 global collaborators. Subjects who had been exposed to COVID-19, were actively infected with it, or had recovered from it provided the deeply sampled blood TCRbeta repertoires that made up the dataset. A de-identified subject ID, COVID-19 status, age in years and sex were almost always included in the sample metadata. The repertoires were released in a freely available public database intended as a resource for research on the immune response to SARS-CoV-2.

What the authors observed across the whole study: The amount of clinical and demographic metadata varied by source and participant and was provided uncurated.

Enrolling through a virtual design, the prospective study's participants ranged in age from roughly 18 to 90 years and lived across around 25 United States geographic areas. To assign participants to cohorts, the prospective study relied on clinical history that participants themselves reported in a screening survey and a study questionnaire. ImmuneRACE Cohort 3 recovered participants were defined by two consecutive negative NP/OP PCR tests, healthcare professional clearance, or symptom resolution. In the prospective study, mobile phlebotomists collected whole blood, serum and a nasopharyngeal or oropharyngeal swab from each participant. Over a roughly 2-month period, participants in the prospective study had the option of providing additional blood draws and questionnaires. Blood samples from the prospective study were shipped frozen or at room temperature prior to DNA extraction. The CDR3, cysteine through phenylalanine, is 13 amino acids long. Just CDR3 DNA is preserved here, 39 bases in frame from base 1. The germline V gene specifies MNHEY as CDR1 and SVGAGI as CDR2.

This receptor was identified in a man aged 60-69 years who had recovered from COVID-19. The V and J segments used are TRBV6-5 and TRBJ1-4; the D gene is possibly TRBD1, with 6 bases matching. The sample comprised PBMCs or T cells enriched from blood (not recorded which). The DNA sequence is TGTGCCAGCAGCCAAAACCACCGGGACAAGATGGTGTTT. This codes for CASSQNHRDKMVF.